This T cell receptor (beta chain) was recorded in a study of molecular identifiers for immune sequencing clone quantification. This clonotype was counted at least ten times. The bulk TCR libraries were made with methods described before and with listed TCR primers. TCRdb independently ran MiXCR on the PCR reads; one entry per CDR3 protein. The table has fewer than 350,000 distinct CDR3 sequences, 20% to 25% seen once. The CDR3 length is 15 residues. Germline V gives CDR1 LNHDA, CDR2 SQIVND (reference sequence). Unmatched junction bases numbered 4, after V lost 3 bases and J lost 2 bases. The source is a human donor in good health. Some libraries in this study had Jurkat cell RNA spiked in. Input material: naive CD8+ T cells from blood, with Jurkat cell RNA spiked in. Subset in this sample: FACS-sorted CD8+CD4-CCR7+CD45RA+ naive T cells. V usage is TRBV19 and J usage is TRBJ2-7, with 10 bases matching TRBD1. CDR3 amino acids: CASSIRDRGPYEQYF. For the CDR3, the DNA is TGTGCCAGTAGTATCAGGGACAGGGGTCCCTACGAGCAGTACTTC.